These T cell receptor beta chains were read from a single sample in a study of blood T cells in healthy people across ages. TCRdb reprocessed the 5' RACE reads with MiXCR, giving one entry per CDR3 protein. The table records around 1,000,000 distinct CDR3 sequences, about 25% of them present only once. These sequences were also reported in another study, on T cells of mothers and their children.

The sample comprised blood. These receptors were obtained from a girl aged 2-10 years in good health. Each CDR3 is given with its conserved first and last residue. A D gene is named only where the DNA matches it firmly. A row's size may be missing; if present it is once, few, many or a size class.

few	TRBD1	TRBV7-9	TRBJ1-1	CASSLDRQGNTEAFF	TGTGCCAGCAGCTTGGACAGACAGGGGAACACTGAAGCTTTCTTT
-	TRBD2	TRBV2	TRBJ2-4	CASTHDSGMENIQYF	TGTGCCAGCACTCATGATAGCGGGATGGAAAACATTCAGTACTTC
few	-	TRBV7-2	TRBJ1-4	CASSQGGVEKLFF	TGTGCCAGCAGCCAAGGCGGGGTTGAAAAACTGTTTTTT
-	-	TRBV3-1	TRBJ2-7	CASSQEPSDLNYEQYF	TGTGCCAGCAGCCAAGAACCTTCGGACTTAAACTACGAGCAGTACTTC
-	-	TRBV5-1	TRBJ2-7	CASSRGLHEQYF	TGCGCCAGCAGCCGGGGGCTCCACGAGCAGTACTTC
few	-	TRBV6-2/TRBV6-3	TRBJ2-2	CASGLGRPNTGELFF	TGTGCCAGCGGCTTGGGCAGGCCGAACACCGGGGAGCTGTTTTTT
-	TRBD2	TRBV29-1	TRBJ2-5	CSVWGGAGEETQYF	TGCAGCGTCTGGGGGGGAGCGGGAGAAGAGACCCAGTACTTC
few	-	TRBV5-1	TRBJ2-7	CASSPGTGETYEQYF	TGCGCCAGCAGCCCGGGGACGGGAGAGACCTACGAGCAGTACTTC
few	-	TRBV29-1	TRBJ1-3	CSAWSGNTIYF	TGCAGCGCGTGGTCTGGAAACACCATATATTTT
-	-	TRBV12-3/TRBV12-4	TRBJ1-5	CASTYAVEKPQHF	TGTGCCAGCACCTACGCAGTGGAAAAGCCCCAGCATTTT
-	-	TRBV7-2	TRBJ2-7	CASSLAGWNEQYF	TGTGCCAGCAGCTTAGCGGGTTGGAACGAGCAGTACTTC
-	-	TRBV6-2/TRBV6-3	TRBJ2-5	CASSFGPLGEQYF	TGTGCCAGCAGTTTCGGCCCCCTCGGGGAGCAGTACTTC
-	TRBD2	TRBV7-8	TRBJ2-3	CASSNPGAGGPQDTQYF	TGTGCCAGCAGCAACCCTGGGGCGGGAGGGCCCCAAGATACGCAGTATTTT
few	TRBD1	TRBV2	TRBJ2-2	CASRDPRQGLTGELFF	TGTGCCAGCAGAGACCCCCGACAGGGCCTCACCGGGGAGCTGTTTTTT
-	TRBD2	TRBV4-1	TRBJ2-1	CASSQPSSGSQNEQFF	TGCGCCAGCAGCCAGCCTTCTAGCGGGAGTCAGAATGAGCAGTTCTTC
few	-	TRBV7-6	TRBJ1-1	CASSLVAGVNTEAFF	TGTGCCAGCAGCTTAGTTGCGGGTGTGAACACTGAAGCTTTCTTT
-	-	TRBV5-4	TRBJ1-4	CASSLGIFDSEDEKLFF	TGTGCCAGCAGCTTGGGAATTTTTGACAGTGAGGACGAAAAACTGTTTTTT
many	-	TRBV11-2	TRBJ2-5	CASSLGGRGETQYF	TGTGCCAGCAGCTTAGGGGGGCGAGGAGAGACCCAGTACTTC
few	-	TRBV10-3	TRBJ2-1	CAISDRSSAGEQFF	TGTGCCATCAGTGACCGGAGCAGTGCGGGTGAGCAGTTCTTC
-	TRBD2	TRBV3-1	TRBJ2-1	CASSPASGGLSLLSNEQFF	TGTGCCAGCAGCCCTGCTAGCGGGGGGCTTTCACTTCTATCCAATGAGCAGTTCTTC
-	TRBD1	TRBV6-2/TRBV6-3	TRBJ2-7	CASSSTDRGHYDEQYF	TGTGCCAGCAGTTCGACTGACAGGGGCCACTATGACGAGCAGTACTTC
-	TRBD2	TRBV20-1	TRBJ2-3	CSAGAGVGTSTDTQYF	TGCAGTGCTGGAGCGGGGGTAGGAACTAGCACAGATACGCAGTATTTT
-	-	TRBV28	TRBJ2-5	CASSFVARQETQYF	TGTGCCAGCAGTTTTGTAGCGAGACAAGAGACCCAGTACTTC
-	TRBD1	TRBV11-2	TRBJ2-7	CASSLLRDSYEQYF	TGTGCCAGCAGCTTGCTCCGGGACAGCTACGAGCAGTACTTC
-	TRBD1	TRBV7-9	TRBJ2-1	CASSPSGTGSYNEQFF	TGTGCCAGCAGCCCCTCCGGGACAGGCTCCTACAATGAGCAGTTCTTC
-	-	TRBV21-1	TRBJ2-7	CASSKGEPLQWGEQYF	TGTGCCAGCAGCAAAGGGGAACCCCTTCAATGGGGCGAGCAGTACTTC
few	TRBD1	TRBV7-3	TRBJ1-1	CASSLFPLDREAFF	TGTGCCAGCAGCTTATTTCCCCTCGACAGGGAGGCTTTCTTT
-	TRBD1	TRBV20-1	TRBJ1-1	CSAGGQGAEAFF	TGCAGTGCTGGGGGACAGGGGGCTGAAGCTTTCTTT
few	-	TRBV5-1	TRBJ2-7	CASSPFGNLDYEQYF	TGCGCCAGCAGCCCTTTCGGGAATCTAGACTACGAGCAGTACTTC
few	-	TRBV27	TRBJ2-7	CASSSLIGGPYEQYF	TGTGCCAGCAGTTCTCTTATCGGCGGACCCTACGAGCAGTACTTC
once	-	TRBV2	TRBJ2-1	CASRRSGEYIDEQFF	TGTGCCAGCAGGAGGTCAGGGGAGTATATTGATGAGCAGTTCTTC
-	TRBD2	TRBV7-9	TRBJ2-7	CASSFTSDPYEQYF	TGTGCCAGCAGCTTTACTAGCGACCCCTACGAGCAGTACTTC
-	-	TRBV28	TRBJ2-7	CASSRLGIAYEQYF	TGTGCCAGCAGTCGGCTGGGGATTGCCTACGAGCAGTACTTC
-	-	TRBV6-2/TRBV6-3	TRBJ1-5	CASIEEGSYQPQHF	TGTGCCAGCATTGAAGAGGGGTCATATCAGCCCCAGCATTTT
-	TRBD1	TRBV27	TRBJ2-7	CASRKGQGYEQYF	TGTGCCAGCAGAAAAGGACAGGGGTACGAGCAGTACTTC
few	-	TRBV28	TRBJ2-1	CASSLSQDSYNEQFF	TGTGCCAGCAGTTTATCTCAGGACTCTTACAATGAGCAGTTCTTC
-	TRBD2	TRBV20-1	TRBJ2-7	CSAKRDYTWEQYF	TGCAGTGCTAAACGGGACTACACCTGGGAGCAGTACTTC
-	-	TRBV7-2	TRBJ2-6	CASSLPGQNSGANVLTF	TGTGCCAGCAGCTTACCGGGACAAAACTCTGGGGCCAACGTCCTGACTTTC
-	TRBD1	TRBV7-9	TRBJ1-5	CASSLVRQGGDQPQHF	TGTGCCAGCAGCTTAGTACGGCAGGGGGGTGATCAGCCCCAGCATTTT
-	TRBD2	TRBV7-9	TRBJ2-1	CASRRRTSQGYNEQFF	TGTGCCAGCAGGCGAAGGACTAGCCAAGGTTACAATGAGCAGTTCTTC
-	TRBD1	TRBV20-1	TRBJ1-2	CSASQGAGPYGYTF	TGCAGTGCTAGTCAGGGGGCCGGCCCCTATGGCTACACCTTC
-	TRBD2	TRBV11-2	TRBJ2-2	CASSPELAYTVANTGELFF	TGTGCCAGCAGCCCTGAACTAGCGTACACTGTCGCGAACACCGGGGAGCTGTTTTTT
-	-	TRBV28	TRBJ2-4	CASSGRRSTKNIQYF	TGTGCCAGCAGTGGTAGGCGATCGACCAAAAACATTCAGTACTTC
-	TRBD2	TRBV9	TRBJ2-3	CASSVAAGGPVDTQYF	TGTGCCAGCAGCGTAGCGGCGGGGGGCCCCGTGGATACGCAGTATTTT
few	-	TRBV7-8	TRBJ2-1	CASSPPRAAYNEQFF	TGTGCCAGCAGCCCCCCTCGGGCAGCATACAATGAGCAGTTCTTC
-	TRBD1	TRBV6-2/TRBV6-3	TRBJ2-2	CASSATTGVKGTGKLFF	TGTGCCAGCAGTGCCACGACAGGGGTCAAGGGCACCGGGAAGCTGTTTTTT
-	TRBD1	TRBV28	TRBJ1-1	CASSQGQGARSRAFF	TGTGCCAGCAGTCAGGGACAGGGGGCCCGGTCGAGGGCTTTCTTT
-	TRBD1	TRBV28	TRBJ1-4	CASSFTGVDEKLFF	TGTGCCAGCAGTTTTACAGGGGTGGATGAAAAACTGTTTTTT
few	TRBD2	TRBV7-2	TRBJ2-5	CASHAQASGRGETQYF	TGTGCCAGCCACGCCCAGGCTAGCGGGAGGGGGGAGACCCAGTACTTC
few	TRBD2	TRBV4-2	TRBJ2-1	CASSRERTSVNEQFF	TGTGCCAGCAGCCGAGAAAGGACTAGCGTCAATGAGCAGTTCTTC
-	-	TRBV5-1	TRBJ2-3	CASSPGLLRGTDTQYF	TGCGCCAGCAGCCCCGGACTGTTAAGGGGCACAGATACGCAGTATTTT